This entry concerns a single T cell receptor beta chain. This sample was included in a study of OX40 agonist ivuxolimab in advanced cancers. Study overall: Dose-escalation patients were diagnosed with hepatocellular carcinoma, melanoma, renal cell cancer or head and neck cancer.

Some clones are missing from TCRdb's copy, which holds only in-frame ones; the method was immunoSEQ multiplex PCR. Of 90,000 to 150,000 clones detected, around 89% appear once; the ten largest clones hold under 0.7%. Germline V CDR1 and CDR2: LNHDA, SQIVND (reference sequence). With V trimmed by 11 bases and J by 1 base, 3 bases remained unmatched. The CDR3 runs to 13 residues. This sequence was found in an adult with an advanced solid tumor such as melanoma, head and neck, liver or kidney cancer. Sequenced here: CD4+ or CD8+ T cells sorted from blood, sampled in a trial of the OX40 agonist ivuxolimab. The V gene is TRBV19, the J gene TRBJ1-5, with TRBD1 matching over 9 bases. CDR3 coding DNA: TGTGCCGGGGGACAGGGAAGCAATCAGCCCCAGCATTTT. The encoded protein is CAGGQGSNQPQHF.